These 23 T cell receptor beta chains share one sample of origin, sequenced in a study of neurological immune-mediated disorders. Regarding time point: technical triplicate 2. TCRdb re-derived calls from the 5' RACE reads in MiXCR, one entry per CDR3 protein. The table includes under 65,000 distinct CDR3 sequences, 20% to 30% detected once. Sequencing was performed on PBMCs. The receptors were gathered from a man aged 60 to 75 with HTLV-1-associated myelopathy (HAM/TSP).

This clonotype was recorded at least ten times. This CDR3 is CASSLVTSGGPMQFF. The CDR3 DNA reads TGCGCCAGCAGCTTGGTAACTAGCGGGGGGCCCATGCAGTTCTTC. This chain connects TRBV5-1 to TRBJ2-1, with TRBD2 matching 12 bases. V shed 0 bases, J shed 12 bases, and the junction held 7 bases outside the gene matches. The CDR3 loop spans 15 amino acids. Looked up from germline, CDR1 is SGHRS and CDR2 is YFSETQ.

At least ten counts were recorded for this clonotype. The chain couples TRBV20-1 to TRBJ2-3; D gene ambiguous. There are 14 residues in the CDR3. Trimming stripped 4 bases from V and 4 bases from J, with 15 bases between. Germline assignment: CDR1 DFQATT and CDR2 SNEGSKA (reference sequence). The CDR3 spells CSATGPFVADTQYF. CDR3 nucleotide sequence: TGCAGTGCTACCGGACCGTTTGTGGCAGATACGCAGTATTTT.

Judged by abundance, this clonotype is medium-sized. The CDR3: CASSRRQGSYEQFF. Here the CDR3 DNA reads TGTGCCAGCAGCCGACGACAGGGAAGTTATGAGCAGTTCTTC. The rearrangement joins TRBV7-8 to TRBJ2-1; 7 bases are shared with TRBD1. Trimming cost V 5 bases and J 8 bases; bases outside gene matches: 9. The CDR3 is 14 residues long. In germline, CDR1 is SGHVS, CDR2 FQNEAQ. Full variable domain (remainder filled in from reference TRBV7-8 and TRBJ2-1): GAGVSQSPRYKVAKRGQDVALRCDPISGHVSLFWYQQALGQGPEFLTYFQNEAQLDKSGLPSDRFFAERPEGSVSTLKIQRTQQEDSAVYLCASSRRQGSYEQFFGPGTRLTVL.

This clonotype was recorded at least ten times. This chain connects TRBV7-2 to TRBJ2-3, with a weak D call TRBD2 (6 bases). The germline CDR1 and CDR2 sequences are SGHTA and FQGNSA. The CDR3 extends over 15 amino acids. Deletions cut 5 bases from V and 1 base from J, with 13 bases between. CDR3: CASSHGTPRTDTQYF. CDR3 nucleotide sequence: TGTGCCAGCAGCCACGGGACTCCCCGCACAGATACGCAGTATTTT.

For the CDR3, the DNA is TGTGCCTGGAGTCCGGTAGGCCCGTGGAATGAGCAGTTCTTC. Translation: CAWSPVGPWNEQFF. The genes are TRBV30 and TRBJ2-1; no clear D gene. The CDR3 is made up of 14 amino acids. Trimming took 2 bases from V and 7 from J, leaving 15 bases between them. Germline V CDR1 and CDR2: GTSNPN, SVGIG (reference sequence).

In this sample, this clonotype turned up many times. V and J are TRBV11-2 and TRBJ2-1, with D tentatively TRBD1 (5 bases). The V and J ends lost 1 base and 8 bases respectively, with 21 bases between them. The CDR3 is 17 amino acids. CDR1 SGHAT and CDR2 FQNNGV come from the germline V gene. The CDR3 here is CASSLVADIQNEDEQFF. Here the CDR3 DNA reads TGTGCCAGCAGCTTAGTCGCGGACATCCAAAACGAAGATGAGCAGTTCTTC.

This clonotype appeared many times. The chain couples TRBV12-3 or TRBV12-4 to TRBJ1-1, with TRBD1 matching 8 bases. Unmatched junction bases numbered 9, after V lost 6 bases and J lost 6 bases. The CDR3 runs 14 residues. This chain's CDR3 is CASRDREGAAEAFF. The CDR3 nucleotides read TGTGCCAGCAGGGACAGGGAAGGAGCGGCTGAAGCTTTCTTT.

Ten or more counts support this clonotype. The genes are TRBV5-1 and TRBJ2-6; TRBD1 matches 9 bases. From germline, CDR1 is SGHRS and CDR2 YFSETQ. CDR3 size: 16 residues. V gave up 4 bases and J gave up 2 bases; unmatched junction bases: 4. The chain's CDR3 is CASSPTGGAGANVLTF. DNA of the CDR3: TGCGCCAGCAGCCCCACAGGGGGCGCTGGGGCCAACGTCCTGACTTTC.

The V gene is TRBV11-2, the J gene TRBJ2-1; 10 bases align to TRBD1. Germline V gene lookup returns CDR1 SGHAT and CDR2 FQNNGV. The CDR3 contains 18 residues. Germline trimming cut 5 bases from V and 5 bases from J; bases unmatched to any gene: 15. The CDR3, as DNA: TGTGCCAGCAGCGCTCGAAGAGGGACAGGGGCAATGCACAATGAGCAGTTCTTC. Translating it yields CASSARRGTGAMHNEQFF.

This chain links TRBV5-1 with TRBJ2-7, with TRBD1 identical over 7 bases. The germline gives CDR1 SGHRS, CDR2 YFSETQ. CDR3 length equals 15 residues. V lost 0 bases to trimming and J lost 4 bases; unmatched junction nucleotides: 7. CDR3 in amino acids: CASSLATQGTYEQYF. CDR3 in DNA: TGCGCCAGCAGCTTGGCAACACAGGGGACGTACGAGCAGTACTTC.

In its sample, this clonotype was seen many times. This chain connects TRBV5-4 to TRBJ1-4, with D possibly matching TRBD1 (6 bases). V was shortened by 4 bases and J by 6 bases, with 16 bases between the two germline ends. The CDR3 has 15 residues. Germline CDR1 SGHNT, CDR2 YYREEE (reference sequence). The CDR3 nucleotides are TGTGCCAGCAGCGTGAACGGGGGCGTACATGAAAAACTGTTTTTT. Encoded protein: CASSVNGGVHEKLFF. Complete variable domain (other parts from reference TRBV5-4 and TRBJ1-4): ETGVTQSPTHLIKTRGQQVTLRCSSQSGHNTVSWYQQALGQGPQFIFQYYREEENGRGNFPPRFSGLQFPNYSSELNVNALELDDSALYLCASSVNGGVHEKLFFGSGTQLSVL.

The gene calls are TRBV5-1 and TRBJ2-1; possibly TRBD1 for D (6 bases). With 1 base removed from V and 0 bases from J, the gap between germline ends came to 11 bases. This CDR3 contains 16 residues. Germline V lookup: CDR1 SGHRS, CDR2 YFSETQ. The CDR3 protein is CASSLMGQSSYNEQFF. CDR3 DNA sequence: TGCGCCAGCAGCTTGATGGGACAAAGCTCCTACAATGAGCAGTTCTTC.

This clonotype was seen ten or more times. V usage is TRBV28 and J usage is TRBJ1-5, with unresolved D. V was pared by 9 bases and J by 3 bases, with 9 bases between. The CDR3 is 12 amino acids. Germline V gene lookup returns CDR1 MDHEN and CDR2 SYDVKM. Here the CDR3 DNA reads TGTGCCAGTCGGATTGTCAATCAGCCCCAGCATTTT. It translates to CASRIVNQPQHF.

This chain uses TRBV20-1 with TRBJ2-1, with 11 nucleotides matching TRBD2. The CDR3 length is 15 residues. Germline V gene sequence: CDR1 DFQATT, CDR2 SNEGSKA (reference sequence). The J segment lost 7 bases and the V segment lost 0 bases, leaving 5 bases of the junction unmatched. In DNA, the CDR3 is TGCAGTGCTAGAGATCCAACTAGCGGGAGTAATGAGCAGTTCTTC. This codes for CSARDPTSGSNEQFF.

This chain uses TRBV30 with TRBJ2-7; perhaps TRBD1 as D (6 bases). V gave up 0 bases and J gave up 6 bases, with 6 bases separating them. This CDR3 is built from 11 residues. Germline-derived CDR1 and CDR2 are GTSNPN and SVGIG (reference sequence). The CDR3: CAWSVGGEQYF. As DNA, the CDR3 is TGTGCCTGGAGTGTAGGGGGCGAGCAGTACTTC.

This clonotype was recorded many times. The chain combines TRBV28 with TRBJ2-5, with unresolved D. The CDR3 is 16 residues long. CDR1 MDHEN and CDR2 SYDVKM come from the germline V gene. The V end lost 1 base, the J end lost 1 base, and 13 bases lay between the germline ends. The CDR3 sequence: CASSLSGRTAQETQYF. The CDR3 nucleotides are TGTGCCAGCAGTTTATCCGGACGGACCGCCCAAGAGACCCAGTACTTC.

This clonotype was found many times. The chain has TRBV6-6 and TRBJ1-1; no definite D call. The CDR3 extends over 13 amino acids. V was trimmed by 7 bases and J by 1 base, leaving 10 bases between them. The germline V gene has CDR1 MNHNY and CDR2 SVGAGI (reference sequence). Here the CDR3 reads CASTPYQNTEAFF. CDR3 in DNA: TGTGCCAGCACCCCCTATCAGAACACTGAAGCTTTCTTT.

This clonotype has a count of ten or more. The CDR3 loop is CASSLGEWEDRTDTQYF. CDR3 bases: TGTGCCAGCAGTTTAGGAGAGTGGGAGGACCGCACAGATACGCAGTATTTT. The chain carries TRBV12-3 or TRBV12-4 and TRBJ2-3, with D perhaps matching TRBD2 (6 bases). The CDR3 contains 17 residues. V was shortened by 1 base and J by 1 base, with 15 bases between the two germline ends.

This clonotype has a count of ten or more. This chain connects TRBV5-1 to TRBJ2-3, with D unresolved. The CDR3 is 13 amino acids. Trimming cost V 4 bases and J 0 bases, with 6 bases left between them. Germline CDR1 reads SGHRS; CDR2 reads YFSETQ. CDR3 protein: CASSIASTDTQYF. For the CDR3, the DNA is TGCGCCAGCAGCATCGCTAGCACAGATACGCAGTATTTT.

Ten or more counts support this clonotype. CDR3 in amino acids: CASSLDGLAGVDEQFF. The DNA of the CDR3 is TGCGCCAGCAGCTTGGACGGACTAGCGGGAGTGGATGAGCAGTTCTTC. The V and J genes are TRBV5-1 and TRBJ2-1; 13 bases fit TRBD2. This CDR3 contains 16 residues. Germline CDR1 SGHRS, CDR2 YFSETQ. With 0 bases clipped from V and 8 bases from J, the junction kept 5 bases outside the gene matches. Combining the CDR3 with reference TRBV5-1 and TRBJ2-1 gives the whole variable domain KAGVTQTPRYLIKTRGQQVTLSCSPISGHRSVSWYQQTPGQGLQFLFEYFSETQRNKGNFPGRFSGRQFSNSRSEMNVSTLELGDSALYLCASSLDGLAGVDEQFFGPGTRLTVL.

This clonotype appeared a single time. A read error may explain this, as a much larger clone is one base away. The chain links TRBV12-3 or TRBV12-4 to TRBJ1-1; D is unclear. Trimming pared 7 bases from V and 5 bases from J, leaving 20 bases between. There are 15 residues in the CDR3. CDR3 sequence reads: CASTDGQWALTEAFF. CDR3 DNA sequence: TGTGCCAGCACCGACGGGCAGTGGGCCCTAACTGAAGCTTTCTTT.

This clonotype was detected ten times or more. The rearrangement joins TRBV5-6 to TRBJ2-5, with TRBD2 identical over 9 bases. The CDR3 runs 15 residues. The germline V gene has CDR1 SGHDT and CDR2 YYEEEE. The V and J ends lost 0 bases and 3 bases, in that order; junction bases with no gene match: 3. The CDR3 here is CASSLVASGKETQYF. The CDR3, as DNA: TGTGCCAGCAGCTTGGTGGCTAGCGGGAAAGAGACCCAGTACTTC.

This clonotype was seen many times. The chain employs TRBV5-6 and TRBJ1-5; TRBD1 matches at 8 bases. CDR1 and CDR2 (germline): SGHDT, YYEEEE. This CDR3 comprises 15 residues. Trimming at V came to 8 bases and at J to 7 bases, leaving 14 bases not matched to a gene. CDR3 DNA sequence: TGTGCCAGTGGCATTTCTGGACAGGGTGGGCAGCCCCAGCATTTT. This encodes CASGISGQGGQPQHF. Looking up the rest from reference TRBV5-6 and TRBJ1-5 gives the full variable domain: DAGVTQSPTHLIKTRGQQVTLRCSPKSGHDTVSWYQQALGQGPQFIFQYYEEEERQRGNFPDRFSGHQFPNYSSELNVNALLLGDSALYLCASGISGQGGQPQHFGDGTRLSIL.